This TCR beta chain was sequenced for a study of blood T cell repertoires in COVID-19. Germline loops: CDR1 MRHNA, CDR2 SNTAGT. The V end lost 2 bases, the J end lost 3 bases, and 4 bases lay between the germline ends. This CDR3 comprises 13 residues. This clone was counted many times. Produced via immunoSEQ multiplex PCR; TCRdb's table is partial and in-frame only. This table has approximately 330,000 clones, 85% to 90% appearing once. Sequencing input: peripheral blood. The rearrangement uses TRBV6-4 and TRBJ2-2; no reliable D call. This TCR was recovered from a middle-aged woman with COVID-19, enrolled during active disease. This chain's CDR3 is CASSDRDTGELFF. The CDR3 region has the DNA TGTGCCAGCAGTGACCGGGACACCGGGGAGCTGTTTTTT.